This entry concerns a single T cell receptor beta chain. Its specificity is unknown. The CDR3 length is 12 residues. Looked up from germline, CDR1 is SGHTA and CDR2 is FQGNSA. The V end lost 3 bases, the J end lost 3 bases, and 6 bases lay between the germline ends. This sample was taken from a study of OX40 agonist ivuxolimab in advanced cancers. Notes on the study in general: At 0.1 to 3.0 mg/kg, CD4+ and CD8+ blood T cells expanded clonally by week 6. What antigens the expanded peripheral T cells recognized was never established.

TCRdb's copy holds only in-frame clones and misses some; the assay was immunoSEQ multiplex PCR. The data hold around 30,000 clones, with roughly 80% observed a single time. This TCR came from an adult with an advanced solid tumor such as melanoma, head and neck, liver or kidney cancer. Sequenced material: CD4+ or CD8+ T cells sorted from blood, taken in a trial of the OX40 agonist ivuxolimab. The chain carries TRBV7-2 and TRBJ2-7; D gene unclear. The CDR3 is CASSFSYYEQYF. For the CDR3, the DNA is TGTGCCAGCAGCTTCTCTTACTACGAGCAGTACTTC.